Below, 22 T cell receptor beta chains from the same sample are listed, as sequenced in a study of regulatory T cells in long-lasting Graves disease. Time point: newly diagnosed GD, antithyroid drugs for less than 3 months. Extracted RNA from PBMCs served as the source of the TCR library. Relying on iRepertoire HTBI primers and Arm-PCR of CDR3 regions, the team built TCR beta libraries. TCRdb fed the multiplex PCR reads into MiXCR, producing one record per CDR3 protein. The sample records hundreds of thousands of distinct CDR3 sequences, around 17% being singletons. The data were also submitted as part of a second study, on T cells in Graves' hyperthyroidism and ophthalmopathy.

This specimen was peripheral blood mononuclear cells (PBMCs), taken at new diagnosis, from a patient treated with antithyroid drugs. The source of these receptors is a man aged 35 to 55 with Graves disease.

The CDR3 nucleotides are TGTGCCAGCTCACTCTCTCTAGGCGGAAGCTCCTACAATGAGCAGTTCTTC. As protein: CASSLSLGGSSYNEQFF. This chain connects TRBV18 to TRBJ2-1; D remains ambiguous. V gave up 4 bases and J gave up 0 bases, with 16 bases separating them. Germline V lookup: CDR1 KGHSH, CDR2 LQKENI. This CDR3 contains 17 residues.

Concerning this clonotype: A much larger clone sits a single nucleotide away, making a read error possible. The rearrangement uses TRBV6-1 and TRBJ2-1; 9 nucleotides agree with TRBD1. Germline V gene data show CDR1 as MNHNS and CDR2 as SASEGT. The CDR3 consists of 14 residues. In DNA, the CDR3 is TGTACCAGCAGTGCGCGGACAGGGGATCATGAGCAGTTCTTC. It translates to CTSSARTGDHEQFF.

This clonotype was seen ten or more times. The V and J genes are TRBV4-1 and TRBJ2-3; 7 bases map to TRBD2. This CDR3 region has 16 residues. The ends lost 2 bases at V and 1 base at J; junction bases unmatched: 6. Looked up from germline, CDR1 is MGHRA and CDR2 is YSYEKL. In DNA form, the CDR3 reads TGCGCCAGCAGCCAATTCTCGAGCGGGGGCACAGATACGCAGTATTTT. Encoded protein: CASSQFSSGGTDTQYF.

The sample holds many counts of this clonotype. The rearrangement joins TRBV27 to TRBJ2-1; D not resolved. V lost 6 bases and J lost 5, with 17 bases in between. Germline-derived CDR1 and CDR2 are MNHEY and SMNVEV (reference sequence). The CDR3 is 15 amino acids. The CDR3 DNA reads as TGTGCCAGCAGGAGCAGGCAGCCGATTCACAATGAGCAGTTCTTC. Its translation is CASRSRQPIHNEQFF.

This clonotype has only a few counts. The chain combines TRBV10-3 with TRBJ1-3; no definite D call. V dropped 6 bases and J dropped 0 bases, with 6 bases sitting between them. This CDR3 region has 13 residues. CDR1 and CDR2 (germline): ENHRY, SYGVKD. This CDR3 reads CAIRDGSGNTIYF. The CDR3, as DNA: TGTGCCATCAGGGACGGCTCTGGAAACACCATATATTTT.

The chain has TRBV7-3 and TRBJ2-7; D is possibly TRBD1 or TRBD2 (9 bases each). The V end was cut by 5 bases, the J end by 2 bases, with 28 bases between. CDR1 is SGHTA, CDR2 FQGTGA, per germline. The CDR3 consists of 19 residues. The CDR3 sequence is CASSVKRRGGGTGPYEQYF. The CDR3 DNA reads TGTGCCAGCAGCGTTAAAAGGCGGGGGGGGGGGACAGGGCCCTACGAGCAGTACTTC.

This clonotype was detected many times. CDR3 in DNA: TGTGCCAGCAGCTCCACTAGGCGGGGGACGGGTAATGAAAAACTGTTTTTT. This gives the protein CASSSTRRGTGNEKLFF. The V call is TRBV7-2, the J call TRBJ1-4; D is possibly TRBD1 (5 bases). The CDR3 contains 17 residues. The germline V gene encodes CDR1 SGHTA and CDR2 FQGNSA. Trimming stripped 4 bases from V and 4 bases from J, with 19 bases between.

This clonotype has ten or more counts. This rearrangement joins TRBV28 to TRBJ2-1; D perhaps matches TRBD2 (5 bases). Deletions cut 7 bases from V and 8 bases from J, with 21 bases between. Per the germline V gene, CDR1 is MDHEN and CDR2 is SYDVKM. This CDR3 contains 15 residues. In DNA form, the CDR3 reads TGTGCCAGCACCACCAGCGGCTTTCCCGGCGATGAGCAGTTCTTC. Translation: CASTTSGFPGDEQFF.

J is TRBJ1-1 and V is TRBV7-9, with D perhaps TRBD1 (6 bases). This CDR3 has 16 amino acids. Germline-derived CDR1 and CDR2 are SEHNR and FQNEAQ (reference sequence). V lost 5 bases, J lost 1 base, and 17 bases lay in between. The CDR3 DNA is TGTGCCAGCAGCCAACAGGGTGGTTGGTCGAACACTGAAGCTTTCTTT. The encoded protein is CASSQQGGWSNTEAFF.

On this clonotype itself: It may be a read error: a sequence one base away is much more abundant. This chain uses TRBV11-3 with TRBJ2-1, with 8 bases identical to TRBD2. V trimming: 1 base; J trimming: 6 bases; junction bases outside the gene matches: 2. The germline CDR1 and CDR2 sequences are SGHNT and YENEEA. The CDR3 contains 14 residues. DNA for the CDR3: TGTGCCAGCAGCTTAGCGGGGGGGACCAATGAGCAGTTCTTC. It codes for CASSLAGGTNEQFF.

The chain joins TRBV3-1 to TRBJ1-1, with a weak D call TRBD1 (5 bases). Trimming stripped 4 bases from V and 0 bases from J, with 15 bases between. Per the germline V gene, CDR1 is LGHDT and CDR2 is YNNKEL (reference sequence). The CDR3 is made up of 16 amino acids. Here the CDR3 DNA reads TGTGCCAGCAGCCCTTTCACCGGGACGGTGAACACTGAAGCTTTCTTT. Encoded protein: CASSPFTGTVNTEAFF.

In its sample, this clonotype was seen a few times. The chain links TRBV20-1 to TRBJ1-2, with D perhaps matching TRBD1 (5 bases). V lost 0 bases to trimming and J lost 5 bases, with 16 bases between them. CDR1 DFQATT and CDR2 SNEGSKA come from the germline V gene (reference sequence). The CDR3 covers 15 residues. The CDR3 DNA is TGCAGTGCTAGAGATAGGCGTCAGGGCTCATATGGCTACACCTTC. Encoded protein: CSARDRRQGSYGYTF.

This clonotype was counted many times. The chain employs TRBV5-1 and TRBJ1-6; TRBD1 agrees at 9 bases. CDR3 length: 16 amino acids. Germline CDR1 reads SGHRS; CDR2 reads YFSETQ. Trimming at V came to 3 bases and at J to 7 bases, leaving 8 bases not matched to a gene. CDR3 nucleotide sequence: TGCGCCAGCAGCTGGGGGACAGGGCCCTTGAATTCACCCCTCCACTTT. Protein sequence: CASSWGTGPLNSPLHF.

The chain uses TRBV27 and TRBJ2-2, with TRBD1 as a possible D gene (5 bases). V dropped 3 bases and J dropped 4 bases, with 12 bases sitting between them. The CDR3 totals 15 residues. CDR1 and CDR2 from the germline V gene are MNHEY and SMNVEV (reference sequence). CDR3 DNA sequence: TGTGCCAGCAGTTTCAACAGGCGGACCACCGGGGAGCTGTTTTTT. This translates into CASSFNRRTTGELFF.

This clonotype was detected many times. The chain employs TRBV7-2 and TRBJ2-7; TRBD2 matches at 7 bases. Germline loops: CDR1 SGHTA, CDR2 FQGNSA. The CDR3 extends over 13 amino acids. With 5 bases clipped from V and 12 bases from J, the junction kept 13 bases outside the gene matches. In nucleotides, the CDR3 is TGTGCCAGCAGCCAGCCCCCCGGGAAGCGGGGGTACTTC. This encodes CASSQPPGKRGYF.

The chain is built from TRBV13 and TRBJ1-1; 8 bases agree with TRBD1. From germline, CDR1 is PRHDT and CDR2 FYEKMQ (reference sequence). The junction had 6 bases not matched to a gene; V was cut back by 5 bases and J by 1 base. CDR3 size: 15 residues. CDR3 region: CASSDRDRRNTEAFF. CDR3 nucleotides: TGTGCCAGCAGCGACCGGGACAGGAGGAACACTGAAGCTTTCTTT.

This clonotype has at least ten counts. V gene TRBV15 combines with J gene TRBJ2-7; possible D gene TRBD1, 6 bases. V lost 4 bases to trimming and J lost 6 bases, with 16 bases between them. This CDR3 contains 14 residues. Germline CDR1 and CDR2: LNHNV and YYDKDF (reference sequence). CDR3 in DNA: TGTGCCACCAGCACCCGAGTAACAGGGAGCGAGCAGTACTTC. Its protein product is CATSTRVTGSEQYF. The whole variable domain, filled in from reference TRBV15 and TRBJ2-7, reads DAMVIQNPRYQVTQFGKPVTLSCSQTLNHNVMYWYQQKSSQAPKLLFHYYDKDFNNEADTPDNFQSRRPNTSFCFLDIRSPGLGDTAMYLCATSTRVTGSEQYFGPGTRLTVT.

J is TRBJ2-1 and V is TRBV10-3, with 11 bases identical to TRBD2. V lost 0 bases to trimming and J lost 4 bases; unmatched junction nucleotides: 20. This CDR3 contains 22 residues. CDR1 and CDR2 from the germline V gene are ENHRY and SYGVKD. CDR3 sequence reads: CAISESRQGAGTSGQRYNEQFF. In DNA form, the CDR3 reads TGTGCCATCAGTGAGTCGAGACAGGGCGCCGGGACTAGCGGTCAAAGGTACAATGAGCAGTTCTTC.

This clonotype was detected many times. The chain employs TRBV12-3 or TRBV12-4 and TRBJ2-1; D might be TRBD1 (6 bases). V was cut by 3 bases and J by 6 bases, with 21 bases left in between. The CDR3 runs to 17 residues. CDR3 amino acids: CASSFKRMDSLINEQFF. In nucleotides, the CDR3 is TGTGCCAGCAGTTTCAAGAGAATGGACAGCCTTATCAATGAGCAGTTCTTC.

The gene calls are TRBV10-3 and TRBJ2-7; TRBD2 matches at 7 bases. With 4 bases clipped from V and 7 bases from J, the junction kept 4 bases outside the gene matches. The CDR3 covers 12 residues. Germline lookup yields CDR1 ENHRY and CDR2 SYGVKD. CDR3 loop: CAISAAGVEQYF. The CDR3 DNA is TGTGCCATCAGTGCGGCGGGGGTGGAGCAGTACTTC.

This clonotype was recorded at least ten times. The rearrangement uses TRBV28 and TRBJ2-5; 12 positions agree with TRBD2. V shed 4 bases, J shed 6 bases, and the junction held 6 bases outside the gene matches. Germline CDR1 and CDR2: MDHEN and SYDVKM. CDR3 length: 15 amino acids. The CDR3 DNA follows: TGTGCCAGCAGTTACCCTAGCGGGGGGGCACAGACCCAGTACTTC. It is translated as CASSYPSGGAQTQYF.

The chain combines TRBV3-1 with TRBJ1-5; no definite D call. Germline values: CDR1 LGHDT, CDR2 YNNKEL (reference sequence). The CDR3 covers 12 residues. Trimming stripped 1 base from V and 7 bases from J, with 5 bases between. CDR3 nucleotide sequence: TGTGCCAGCAGCCAAGTAGGGCAGCCCCAGCATTTT. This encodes CASSQVGQPQHF.